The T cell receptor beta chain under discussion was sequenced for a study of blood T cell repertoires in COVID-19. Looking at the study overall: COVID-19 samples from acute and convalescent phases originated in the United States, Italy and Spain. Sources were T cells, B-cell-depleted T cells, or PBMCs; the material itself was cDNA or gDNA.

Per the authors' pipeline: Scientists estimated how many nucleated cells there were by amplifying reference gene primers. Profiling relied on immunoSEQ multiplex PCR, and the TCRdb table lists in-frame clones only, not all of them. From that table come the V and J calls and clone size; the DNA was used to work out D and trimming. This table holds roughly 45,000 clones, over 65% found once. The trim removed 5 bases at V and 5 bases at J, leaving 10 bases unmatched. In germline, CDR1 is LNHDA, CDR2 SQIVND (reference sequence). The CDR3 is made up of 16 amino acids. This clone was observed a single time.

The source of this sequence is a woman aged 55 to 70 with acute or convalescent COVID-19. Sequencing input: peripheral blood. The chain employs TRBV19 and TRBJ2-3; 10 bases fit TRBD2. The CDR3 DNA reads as TGTGCCAGTAGTCTTCGTACTAGCGGGATGGGAGATACGCAGTATTTT. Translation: CASSLRTSGMGDTQYF.